One sample yielded the 27 T cell receptor beta chains listed below, sequenced in a study of blood T cell repertoires in COVID-19 (dated by TCRdb to the early 2020s). The method behind the library was the immunoSEQ multiplex PCR assay. TCRdb's version of the immuneACCESS table is confined to in-frame rearrangements and falls short of the full clone set. An unresolved V gene accounts for under half of the shortfall where checked; the remainder is of unknown origin. The sample table records about 210,000 clones; around 82% of these occur just once. 8.2% of the sample lies in the top ten. The specimen sequenced was peripheral blood. The receptors were sampled from a woman between 45 and 60 years old with acute or convalescent COVID-19.

This chain connects TRBV5-1 to TRBJ2-1, with 9 bases that match TRBD1. V gave up 5 bases and J gave up 5 bases; unmatched junction bases: 8. Germline CDR1 is SGHRS and CDR2 is YFSETQ. The CDR3 totals 15 residues. The CDR3 is CASRVQGADHNEQFF. In DNA, the CDR3 is TGCGCCAGCAGGGTACAGGGGGCAGACCACAATGAGCAGTTCTTC.

The V and J genes are TRBV2 and TRBJ2-7; possible D gene TRBD2, 7 bases. The CDR3 length is 15 residues. Germline CDR1 SNHLY, CDR2 FYNNEI. The V end lost 10 bases, the J end lost 1 base, and 20 bases lay between the germline ends. This CDR3 is CATPRGGPTSYEQYF. CDR3 sequence (DNA): TGTGCCACCCCGAGGGGGGGGCCGACTTCCTACGAGCAGTACTTC.

This clone appeared a single time. This chain links TRBV27 with TRBJ2-7; TRBD1 aligns across 7 bases. Trimming removed 3 bases from V and 5 bases from J; junction bases left unmatched: 7. Germline assignment: CDR1 MNHEY and CDR2 SMNVEV (reference sequence). This CDR3 is built from 14 residues. For the CDR3, the DNA is TGTGCCAGCAGTTTTCGCACAGGGGCGGACGAGCAGTACTTC. Its translation: CASSFRTGADEQYF.

The genes are TRBV11-2 and TRBJ2-5, with 8 positions matching TRBD2. V was clipped by 5 bases and J by 2 bases; unmatched bases: 7. Germline lookup yields CDR1 SGHAT and CDR2 FQNNGV. There are 15 residues in the CDR3. CDR3 sequence reads: CASSPLAGFQETQYF. The CDR3 DNA sequence: TGTGCCAGCAGCCCTTTAGCGGGATTTCAAGAGACCCAGTACTTC. The full variable domain, completed using reference TRBV11-2 and TRBJ2-5, is EAGVAQSPRYKIIEKRQSVAFWCNPISGHATLYWYQQILGQGPKLLIQFQNNGVVDDSQLPKDRFSAERLKGVDSTLKIQPAKLEDSAVYLCASSPLAGFQETQYFGPGTRLLVL.

The gene calls are TRBV5-1 and TRBJ2-2, with D tentatively TRBD1 (6 bases). Germline assignment: CDR1 SGHRS and CDR2 YFSETQ. Trimming shortened V by 0 bases and J by 6 bases, and 9 bases separated the two germline ends. The CDR3 loop spans 14 amino acids. CDR3 region: CASSLDTGPGELFF. CDR3 DNA sequence: TGCGCCAGCAGCTTGGATACAGGGCCCGGGGAGCTGTTTTTT.

Only a few counts were recorded for this clone. The chain employs TRBV7-9 and TRBJ2-2; D gene ambiguous. Germline lookup yields CDR1 SEHNR and CDR2 FQNEAQ (reference sequence). V was clipped by 1 base and J by 0 bases, with 6 bases between them. The CDR3 contains 15 residues. This chain's CDR3 is CASSLGPTNTGELFF. In DNA, the CDR3 is TGTGCCAGCAGCTTAGGGCCGACGAACACCGGGGAGCTGTTTTTT.

Notes on this clone: Other DNA sequences in this specimen translate into the identical CDR3. The chain has TRBV18 and TRBJ2-5, with 11 bases aligning to TRBD1. The length of the CDR3 is 15 residues. J was trimmed by 5 bases and V by 3 bases; bases with no gene match: 5. Germline V CDR1 and CDR2: KGHSH, LQKENI. CDR3 bases: TGTGCCAGCTCACCCGGACAGGGGGCTTGGGAGACCCAGTACTTC. It specifies CASSPGQGAWETQYF.

This clone has just one count. The J gene is TRBJ2-5, the V gene TRBV4-1; D is unresolved. The CDR3 is 15 residues long. Germline CDR1 MGHRA, CDR2 YSYEKL. Trimming removed 0 bases at V and 2 bases at J, with 10 bases between. In nucleotides, the CDR3 is TGCGCCAGCAGCCAAGATGTGACATATCAAGAGACCCAGTACTTC. This sequence encodes CASSQDVTYQETQYF.

This rearrangement joins TRBV25-1 to TRBJ2-7, with D uncertain. This CDR3 has 14 residues. Germline CDR1 MGHDK, CDR2 SYGVNS. V dropped 4 bases and J dropped 0 bases, with 10 bases sitting between them. The CDR3 protein is CASSVAGASYEQYF. CDR3 bases: TGTGCCAGCAGTGTCGCAGGTGCCTCCTACGAGCAGTACTTC.

A remark on this clone: Since no conserved phenylalanine or tryptophan closes the CDR3, a read error is the likely cause. The limits of the CDR3 on the DNA are not certain, so only TCRdb's listed CDR3 is given. The rearrangement joins TRBV5-1 to TRBJ2-7; the table assigns TRBD2, which was not confirmed against the DNA. 11 amino acids form the CDR3, both terminal residues included. Germline V gives CDR1 SGHRS, CDR2 YFSETQ. The CDR3 loop reads CASSLSDTWRD.

The J gene is TRBJ2-7, the V gene TRBV27, with 8 bases aligning to TRBD1. The germline gives CDR1 MNHEY, CDR2 SMNVEV (reference sequence). The CDR3 is made up of 15 amino acids. V was pared by 6 bases and J by 4 bases, with 11 bases of the junction left unmatched. CDR3 sequence (DNA): TGTGCCAGCAGAATCAGGCGGCAGGGGGCATACGAGCAGTACTTC. It specifies CASRIRRQGAYEQYF.

The gene calls are TRBV13 and TRBJ1-1; perhaps TRBD1 as D (6 bases). CDR3 length: 16 amino acids. Trimming removed 3 bases at V and 0 bases at J, with 14 bases between. From germline, CDR1 is PRHDT and CDR2 FYEKMQ (reference sequence). The CDR3 DNA is TGTGCCAGCAGCTTCAGGAGGACAGTCATGAACACTGAAGCTTTCTTT. As protein: CASSFRRTVMNTEAFF.

The rearrangement uses TRBV30 and TRBJ2-2, with D hard to call. The germline CDR1 and CDR2 sequences are GTSNPN and SVGIG (reference sequence). The CDR3 extends over 12 amino acids. V lost 5 bases to trimming and J lost 4 bases, with 8 bases between them. This CDR3 reads CAWDSSTGELFF. The CDR3 DNA is TGTGCCTGGGACTCATCCACCGGGGAGCTGTTTTTT.

The J gene is TRBJ2-7, the V gene TRBV6-6; a weak D match, TRBD1 (5 bases). The CDR3 runs to 15 residues. V dropped 2 bases and J dropped 4 bases, with 15 bases sitting between them. Germline V gene lookup returns CDR1 MNHNY and CDR2 SVGAGI (reference sequence). The CDR3, as DNA: TGTGCCAGCAGTTACGCAGGGTCCCCAGCATACGAGCAGTACTTC. This codes for CASSYAGSPAYEQYF.

This clone was counted a few times. The chain combines TRBV24-1 with TRBJ2-1; D perhaps matches TRBD2 (7 bases). The CDR3 consists of 16 residues. The germline V gene has CDR1 KGHDR and CDR2 SFDVKD. V dropped 4 bases and J dropped 10 bases, with 22 bases sitting between them. The CDR3 is CATSDRRTSYRDEQFF. CDR3 DNA sequence: TGTGCCACCAGTGACCGGCGGACTAGTTACAGGGACGAGCAGTTCTTC.

V usage is TRBV6-4 and J usage is TRBJ2-5, with 9 bases aligning to TRBD1. V lost 4 bases, J lost 6 bases, and 3 bases stayed unmatched. Germline loops: CDR1 MRHNA, CDR2 SNTAGT. The CDR3 loop spans 13 amino acids. CDR3 amino acids: CASSVGQGKTQYF. The DNA for the CDR3 is TGTGCCAGCAGTGTCGGACAGGGGAAGACCCAGTACTTC.

In its sample, this clone was seen a few times. V is TRBV3-1 (or the pseudogene TRBV3-2) and J is TRBJ2-2, with TRBD2 matching over 8 bases. The V gene end was trimmed by 1 base and the J gene end by 0 bases; junction bases not matched to a gene: 10. This CDR3 is 19 amino acids long. Germline V gives CDR1 LGHDT, CDR2 YNNKEL (reference sequence). The CDR3 region is CASSQVQRLAGANTGELFF. The CDR3 DNA follows: TGTGCCAGCAGCCAAGTCCAGCGCCTAGCGGGCGCGAACACCGGGGAGCTGTTTTTT.

For the CDR3, the DNA is TGTGCCAGTAGTATCCCAGGGGACTATAGCAATCAGCCCCAGCATTTT. This encodes CASSIPGDYSNQPQHF. The J gene is TRBJ1-5, the V gene TRBV19; D is perhaps TRBD1 (6 bases). Germline V gene lookup returns CDR1 LNHDA and CDR2 SQIVND (reference sequence). V lost 3 bases and J 0 bases, leaving 12 bases between the germline ends. The CDR3 loop spans 16 amino acids.

This clone appeared a single time. This chain links TRBV9 with TRBJ2-2, with a possible D match to TRBD2 (6 bases). Germline CDR1 SGDLS, CDR2 YYNGEE. Trimming shortened V by 0 bases and J by 6 bases, and 21 bases separated the two germline ends. This CDR3 region has 18 residues. The CDR3 region has the DNA TGTGCCAGCAGCGTAGAGGGAGGAGGCCGGGCTTATCCCGGGGAGCTGTTTTTT. Translated, it gives CASSVEGGGRAYPGELFF. Supplemented by reference TRBV9 and TRBJ2-2, the full variable domain reads DSGVTQTPKHLITATGQRVTLRCSPRSGDLSVYWYQQSLDQGLQFLIQYYNGEERAKGNILERFSAQQFPDLHSELNLSSLELGDSALYFCASSVEGGGRAYPGELFFGEGSRLTVL.

In this sample, this clone turned up a few times. V is TRBV28 and J is TRBJ1-2; D ambiguous. Germline V gives CDR1 MDHEN, CDR2 SYDVKM. V lost 7 bases and J 4 bases, leaving 16 bases between the germline ends. The CDR3 totals 14 residues. CDR3 bases: TGTGCCAGCAACGCTCAAGTAGAAGTCTATGGCTACACCTTC. Translating gives CASNAQVEVYGYTF.

This rearrangement joins TRBV19 to TRBJ2-4; 11 nucleotides agree with TRBD1. Germline-derived CDR1 and CDR2 are LNHDA and SQIVND (reference sequence). The CDR3 covers 16 residues. Trimming took 2 bases from V and 8 from J; bases not matched to a gene: 8. CDR3 DNA: TGTGCCAGTAGTATACTGACCGGACAGGGGGCAGACATTCAGTACTTC. This encodes CASSILTGQGADIQYF.

The rearrangement uses TRBV5-5 and TRBJ1-3, with 9 bases matching TRBD1. The CDR3 consists of 15 residues. The germline CDR1 and CDR2 sequences are SGHKS and YYEKEE (reference sequence). V dropped 4 bases and J dropped 7; count of bases not matched to a gene: 9. This CDR3 reads CASSVVGQGWNTIYF. The CDR3, as DNA: TGTGCCAGCAGCGTAGTGGGACAGGGCTGGAACACCATATATTTT.

The chain uses TRBV28 and TRBJ1-4, with a weak D call TRBD1 (5 bases). CDR1 is MDHEN, CDR2 SYDVKM, per germline. The CDR3 loop spans 15 amino acids. Deletions cut 4 bases from V and 8 bases from J, with 17 bases between. Written as DNA, the CDR3 is TGTGCCAGCAGTTCCTCGGACGGGGGGAGAGAAAAACTGTTTTTT. It encodes CASSSSDGGREKLFF.

The gene calls are TRBV24-1 and TRBJ2-5; perhaps TRBD1 as D (6 bases). The germline gives CDR1 KGHDR, CDR2 SFDVKD. The V end was cut by 5 bases, the J end by 5 bases, with 20 bases between. This CDR3 has 16 amino acids. In DNA form, the CDR3 reads TGTGCCACCAGTGGGGGTTTGGGCAGGGGTTTGGAGACCCAGTACTTC. It specifies CATSGGLGRGLETQYF.

The count of this clone is one. This chain connects TRBV3-1 (or the pseudogene TRBV3-2) to TRBJ1-2; 7 bases fit TRBD1. This CDR3 has 17 residues. The ends lost 4 bases at V and 5 bases at J; junction bases unmatched: 16. The germline V gene has CDR1 LGHDT and CDR2 YNNKEL (reference sequence). CDR3 DNA sequence: TGTGCCAGCAGCCCCAACAGGGGAACCGGTGGTCGTTATGGCTACACCTTC. Translated: CASSPNRGTGGRYGYTF.

J is TRBJ2-2 and V is TRBV30, with D perhaps TRBD2 (6 bases). This CDR3 is 16 amino acids long. Germline CDR1 GTSNPN, CDR2 SVGIG (reference sequence). Trimming stripped 2 bases from V and 0 bases from J, with 13 bases between. The CDR3 here is CAWSRIAATNTGELFF. The CDR3 region has the DNA TGTGCCTGGAGTCGGATAGCGGCTACGAACACCGGGGAGCTGTTTTTT.

This chain links TRBV3-1 (or the pseudogene TRBV3-2) with TRBJ2-1; 10 bases align to TRBD2. Germline lookup yields CDR1 LGHDT and CDR2 YNNKEL (reference sequence). V lost 3 bases, J lost 9 bases, and 8 bases stayed unmatched. CDR3 length: 15 residues. This CDR3 is CASSQLAGVPPEQFF. As DNA, the CDR3 is TGTGCCAGCAGCCAGCTAGCGGGAGTTCCGCCTGAGCAGTTCTTC.